This TCR beta chain derives from a study of beta chain features in type 1 diabetes (dated 2018 in TCRdb). In the study overall: No differences in mean age, gender distribution, total cell number or subset yield were found between patients and healthy donors. The study compared the TCRB repertoires of sorted circulating CD4+ T cell subsets in recently diagnosed type 1 diabetes patients with those in matched healthy donors. Regulatory and stem cell-like memory subsets were isolated from only 8 patients and roughly eight healthy donors, whereas naive and central memory subsets came from all 30 or so donors. A total of about 100 million sorted cells were examined across all samples, and RNA yield correlated strongly with the number of cells per subset.

The CDR3, cysteine through phenylalanine, is 16 amino acids long. The kept DNA is CDR3 alone, 48 bases in frame from the first base. CDR1 and CDR2, looked up from the germline V gene (reference sequence), are PRHDT and FYEKMQ. Here V drops 3 bases and J drops 2 bases, and the junction holds 8 bases not matched to any gene. Broader findings and caveats from the paper: Patients with type 1 diabetes made fewer insertions and deleted more nucleotides at VDJ recombination sites, implying thymic rearrangement abnormalities. Because cDNA was sequenced instead of genomic DNA, highly expressing activated cells could be over-represented, though the groups showed no difference in activation or CD3 levels. Because the HLA sub-analyses included only small numbers of individuals, any influence of HLA type on TCRB rearrangement was left unresolved. PCR might favor shorter templates, but patient and control samples were amplified and corrected together, so any skew would affect both groups equally. A moderate but significant shortening of TCRB CDR3 length was observed in type 1 diabetes patients in all four CD4+ subsets. Naive, central memory and regulatory TCRB repertoires appeared to be more alike among patients than among healthy donors.

The entire amount of isolated RNA was reverse transcribed using the High Capacity cDNA Reverse Transcription Kit, so the sequenced TCRB transcripts were expressed ones. Naive, central memory and regulatory T cell samples underwent deep immunoSEQ sequencing, averaging around 4 million total reads per sample. Sorted cells were lysed in RLT buffer and RNA was extracted with DNase-treated RNeasy Micro or Mini kits, depending on cell number. Each cell subset was processed on its own to prevent cross-contamination, while patient and healthy donor samples were processed together. The immunoSEQ multiplex PCR was used to amplify TCRB sequences from cDNA, generating 87-bp fragments that spanned the CDR3 region. Sequencing of the amplicons was performed on the Illumina HiSeq platform. As for how the authors treated the data: Synthetic template baselines were used to correct PCR bias computationally, reads within Hamming distance 2 were collapsed together, and singletons that could not be merged were discarded. Reads were aligned against IMGT so that V, D and J genes, CDR3 length and insertions or deletions at six rearrangement sites could be assigned. Within each subset, clonotype counts were normalized to sorted cell number, and only after that were true diversity and Gini coefficients computed with the tcR R package. The overlap coefficient, calculated on TCRB nucleotide sequences, was used to quantify repertoire sharing. Out-of-frame TCRB sequences from naive cells were analyzed to stand in for the pre-selection repertoire. The table was pulled from immuneACCESS by TCRdb, which kept in-frame rearrangements only. Such tables lose some clones; where checked, under half of the loss comes from unresolved V genes, and the rest has no known cause. The DNA was the basis for D and trimming; V, J and clone size are from that table. Present in this sample are 350,000 to 450,000 clones, roughly 16% of which were seen just once. The top ten clones comprise 0.019% of the sample.

In regard to this clone: Its antigen is still unknown. No quality values exist for individual bases; no much larger clone is one base distant.

A single peripheral blood draw of about 116 mL on average was collected from each donor into heparinised tubes. Using a panel that included CD45RO, CCR7, CD25, CD127, CD95 and CD27, naive, central memory, regulatory and stem cell-like memory CD4+ T cells were sorted on a BD FACSAria II. Purity was above 98% for every sorted population. PBMCs were separated immediately by Lymphoprep density gradient centrifugation and were stained directly, without being cultured. So that batch effects would be minimized, each experiment stained and sorted samples in pairs, pairing one healthy donor with one patient.

Input material: naive CD4+ T cells from blood. The cell subset or site label of this sample denotes: true naive CD4+ T cells. The V and J genes are TRBV13 and TRBJ2-7, with 9 junctional bases fitting TRBD1. The receptor was derived from a young woman in good health. Read as DNA, the sequence is TGTGCCAGCAGCTTTGCCCCGGGACAGGGCACCTACGAGCAGTACTTC. This gives the protein CASSFAPGQGTYEQYF.